Below, 29 T cell receptor beta chains from the same sample are listed, as sequenced in a study of cytomegalovirus exposure and HLA in healthy donors. The PCR was carried out with 60 Vbeta primers and 13 Jbeta primers. Measured with immunoSEQ multiplex PCR; TCRdb has only the in-frame clones, and not every one. In the table there are roughly 280,000 clones, around 65% of which are singletons. Source material: PBMCs. The receptors derive from a female donor in good health and CMV-seronegative.

The genes are TRBV6-1 and TRBJ2-7; D may be TRBD1 (6 bases). The CDR3 is 14 amino acids. V lost 4 bases and J lost 1, with 11 bases in between. CDR1 is MNHNS and CDR2 is SASEGT in the germline V gene. CDR3 in amino acids: CASSANRDSYEQYF. CDR3 DNA: TGTGCCAGCAGTGCTAACAGGGATTCCTACGAGCAGTACTTC.

This clone has a handful of counts. V usage is TRBV6-5 and J usage is TRBJ2-1, with 8 bases that match TRBD2. V trimming: 2 bases; J trimming: 7 bases; junction bases outside the gene matches: 7. Germline loops: CDR1 MNHEY, CDR2 SVGAGI. The CDR3 has 15 residues. The CDR3 reads CASSYGAGASNEQFF. The CDR3 DNA is TGTGCCAGCAGTTACGGAGCGGGAGCTTCAAATGAGCAGTTCTTC.

V usage is TRBV19 and J usage is TRBJ2-7; D may be TRBD2 (5 bases). V was cut by 7 bases and J by 0 bases, with 16 bases left in between. The CDR3 runs 15 residues. Germline lookup yields CDR1 LNHDA and CDR2 SQIVND (reference sequence). The DNA for the CDR3 is TGTGCCAGTAAGACACGCGCGGGTGCCTCCTACGAGCAGTACTTC. This encodes CASKTRAGASYEQYF. The complete variable domain, with remaining parts taken from reference TRBV19 and TRBJ2-7, reads DGGITQSPKYLFRKEGQNVTLSCEQNLNHDAMYWYRQDPGQGLRLIYYSQIVNDFQKGDIAEGYSVSREKKESFPLTVTSAQKNPTAFYLCASKTRAGASYEQYFGPGTRLTVT.

V gene TRBV19 combines with J gene TRBJ1-5; no firm D call. Looked up from germline, CDR1 is LNHDA and CDR2 is SQIVND (reference sequence). The CDR3 sequence is 17 residues long. V was shortened by 3 bases and J by 4 bases, with 19 bases between the two germline ends. The CDR3 spells CASSIGPATFRNQPQHF. The DNA of the CDR3 is TGTGCCAGTAGTATTGGTCCAGCAACCTTCAGGAATCAGCCCCAGCATTTT.

The gene calls are TRBV6-5 and TRBJ2-1; 8 bases align to TRBD2. Germline V lookup: CDR1 MNHEY, CDR2 SVGAGI. The CDR3 extends over 16 amino acids. Trimming removed 0 bases from V and 4 bases from J; junction bases left unmatched: 5. The CDR3: CASSYSYGTRYNEQFF. In DNA, the CDR3 is TGTGCCAGCAGTTACTCATACGGGACTAGATACAATGAGCAGTTCTTC.

This clone was counted between two and nine times. The V and J genes are TRBV7-9 and TRBJ1-1, with D unclear. V lost 11 bases and J 4 bases, leaving 8 bases between the germline ends. The CDR3 has 10 amino acids. The germline V gene encodes CDR1 SEHNR and CDR2 FQNEAQ (reference sequence). The CDR3 sequence is CAVAVTEAFF. The CDR3 coding sequence is TGTGCCGTAGCGGTCACTGAAGCTTTCTTT.

In this sample, this clone turned up a few times. The chain has TRBV30 and TRBJ1-5, with 10 bases lining up with TRBD1. Per the germline V gene, CDR1 is GTSNPN and CDR2 is SVGIG (reference sequence). V lost 3 bases and J lost 7; bases outside the gene matches: 12. The CDR3 totals 16 residues. The CDR3 DNA reads as TGTGCCTGGAGAGGACCCGAGACAGGGGGCGAACAGCCCCAGCATTTT. This gives the protein CAWRGPETGGEQPQHF.

This sequence joins TRBV5-1 and TRBJ1-2, with a possible D match to TRBD1 (5 bases). The CDR3 runs 14 residues. Trimming cost V 7 bases and J 8 bases, with 21 bases left between them. Germline CDR1 reads SGHRS; CDR2 reads YFSETQ. The CDR3 protein is CASALDWQGAGYTF. CDR3 nucleotides: TGCGCCAGCGCCCTTGACTGGCAGGGCGCCGGCTACACCTTC.

J is TRBJ2-1 and V is TRBV6-1; possibly TRBD2 for D (7 bases). Trimming pared 4 bases from V and 3 bases from J, leaving 13 bases between. This CDR3 has 15 amino acids. Germline V gene data show CDR1 as MNHNS and CDR2 as SASEGT. CDR3 coding DNA: TGTGCCAGCAGTGGGGAGGGGGAAAACTACAATGAGCAGTTCTTC. Its protein product is CASSGEGENYNEQFF.

The chain links TRBV7-2 to TRBJ2-7, with D maybe TRBD2 (5 bases). From germline, CDR1 is SGHTA and CDR2 FQGNSA. This CDR3 is built from 19 residues. The germline V and J ends were trimmed by 0 bases and 0 bases, with 21 bases remaining between them. The CDR3 DNA reads as TGTGCCAGCAGCTTAGCGGCCCTTCTACCGGGATCGAGCTCCTACGAGCAGTACTTC. It specifies CASSLAALLPGSSSYEQYF.

The V gene is TRBV2, the J gene TRBJ2-7; maybe TRBD2 (5 bases). The end of the DNA aligns better with TRBJ2-5, so the J call may be wrong. The CDR3 runs to 16 residues. Germline V gene data show CDR1 as SNHLY and CDR2 as FYNNEI. The CDR3 loop reads CASRAQRGSGQETQYF. The DNA of the CDR3 is TGTGCCAGCAGGGCCCAGAGAGGATCGGGACAAGAGACCCAGTACTTC.

The chain has TRBV29-1 and TRBJ2-1; D is possibly TRBD2 (5 bases). Between the trimmed V and J ends, which lost 7 bases and 8 bases, there was a span of 15 bases. Germline V gives CDR1 SQVTM, CDR2 ANQGSEA. The CDR3 spans 12 residues. CDR3 coding DNA: TGCAGCGCCGAGGGCGCAAACCATGAGCAGTTCTTC. Amino acids: CSAEGANHEQFF.

This chain joins TRBV2 and TRBJ2-1; 9 bases match TRBD2. Per the germline V gene, CDR1 is SNHLY and CDR2 is FYNNEI. The CDR3 is made up of 15 amino acids. J gave up 7 bases and V 8 bases, and 12 bases lay outside the gene matches. The CDR3 coding sequence is TGTGCCAGCGGGCAGGGTAGCGGGAGACGTAATGAGCAGTTCTTC. It encodes CASGQGSGRRNEQFF.

This sequence joins TRBV7-3 and TRBJ1-1; the D is unclear. The CDR3 has 13 residues. The V and J ends lost 2 bases and 5 bases respectively, with 9 bases between them. Germline V CDR1 and CDR2: SGHTA, FQGTGA. The CDR3 coding sequence is TGTGCCAGCAGCTTACGGGAAAAGACTGAAGCTTTCTTT. Translation gives CASSLREKTEAFF.

The V call is TRBV29-1, the J call TRBJ1-1, with 10 positions matching TRBD1. This CDR3 spans 14 amino acids. Germline V gene lookup returns CDR1 SQVTM and CDR2 ANQGSEA. The V gene end was trimmed by 1 base and the J gene end by 6 bases; junction bases not matched to a gene: 5. CDR3 nucleotide sequence: TGCAGCGTTGAAGGGGACAGGGGCGACGCTGAAGCTTTCTTT. Translation gives CSVEGDRGDAEAFF.

J is TRBJ1-3 and V is TRBV7-2; no firm D call. Trimming left V 5 bases short and J 4 bases short, with 18 bases between. This CDR3 contains 16 residues. Germline V gene sequence: CDR1 SGHTA, CDR2 FQGNSA. CDR3: CASSPRDNMLGNTIYF. The CDR3 nucleotides read TGTGCCAGCAGCCCACGGGATAATATGTTAGGAAACACCATATATTTT.

This rearrangement joins TRBV27 to TRBJ2-1; tentative D call: TRBD2 (6 bases). The CDR3 consists of 17 residues. Germline values: CDR1 MNHEY, CDR2 SMNVEV (reference sequence). The ends were cut back, 5 bases at V and 0 bases at J, with 17 bases in the middle. The CDR3 DNA follows: TGTGCCAGCAGTAGACTAGTATCCCCCACCTCCTACAATGAGCAGTTCTTC. Translated: CASSRLVSPTSYNEQFF.

The V call is TRBV2, the J call TRBJ2-7; 8 bases align to TRBD1. The CDR3 is 14 amino acids. V shed 6 bases, J shed 3 bases, and the junction held 7 bases outside the gene matches. Germline V gene lookup returns CDR1 SNHLY and CDR2 FYNNEI. CDR3 sequence (DNA): TGTGCCAGCAGCGGACAGGGTAGGGGCTACGAGCAGTACTTC. Translating it yields CASSGQGRGYEQYF.

The rearrangement links TRBV5-4 to TRBJ2-7, with 14 bases identical to TRBD2. The germline V gene encodes CDR1 SGHNT and CDR2 YYREEE (reference sequence). Trimming at V came to 0 bases and at J to 0 bases, leaving 5 bases not matched to a gene. The CDR3 loop spans 18 amino acids. This chain's CDR3 is CASSLGGLAGASSYEQYF. CDR3 coding DNA: TGTGCCAGCAGCTTGGGGGGACTAGCGGGAGCCTCCTCCTACGAGCAGTACTTC. The full variable domain, completed using reference TRBV5-4 and TRBJ2-7, is ETGVTQSPTHLIKTRGQQVTLRCSSQSGHNTVSWYQQALGQGPQFIFQYYREEENGRGNFPPRFSGLQFPNYSSELNVNALELDDSALYLCASSLGGLAGASSYEQYFGPGTRLTVT.

V usage is TRBV28 and J usage is TRBJ1-1, with TRBD1 identical over 8 bases. V lost 5 bases, J lost 1 base, and 6 bases stayed unmatched. Germline-derived CDR1 and CDR2 are MDHEN and SYDVKM. The CDR3 has 15 residues. The CDR3 reads CASSPTGGGNTEAFF. CDR3 bases: TGTGCCAGCAGTCCTACAGGGGGTGGGAACACTGAAGCTTTCTTT.

This chain uses TRBV11-2 with TRBJ2-5; 8 nucleotides line up with TRBD2. The CDR3 extends over 16 amino acids. The germline V gene has CDR1 SGHAT and CDR2 FQNNGV. The V segment lost 4 bases and the J segment 2 bases; nucleotides outside the gene matches: 9. The CDR3 protein is CASSSPLTSAQETQYF. In DNA form, the CDR3 reads TGTGCCAGCAGCTCCCCTTTGACTAGCGCGCAAGAGACCCAGTACTTC.

V is TRBV19 and J is TRBJ1-3; possible D gene TRBD1, 6 bases. The germline V and J ends were trimmed by 2 bases and 0 bases, with 11 bases remaining between them. From germline, CDR1 is LNHDA and CDR2 SQIVND (reference sequence). The CDR3 spans 16 residues. The CDR3 nucleotides are TGTGCCAGTAGTATATCAGGGGCCGGCTCTGGAAACACCATATATTTT. This translates into CASSISGAGSGNTIYF.

The gene calls are TRBV15 and TRBJ2-5; D is unclear. CDR1 is LNHNV and CDR2 is YYDKDF in the germline V gene (reference sequence). V was trimmed by 1 base and J by 5 bases, leaving 5 bases between them. This CDR3 region has 12 residues. The CDR3 nucleotides are TGTGCCACCAGCAGAGCGAGGGAGACCCAGTACTTC. Encoded protein: CATSRARETQYF.

This chain connects TRBV4-1 to TRBJ1-2; D unclear. The CDR3 runs 15 residues. Per germline, CDR1 MGHRA and CDR2 YSYEKL. With 0 bases removed from V and 5 bases from J, the gap between germline ends came to 13 bases. This CDR3 reads CASSQEITLSYGYTF. The CDR3 DNA is TGCGCCAGCAGCCAAGAAATTACTTTGAGTTATGGCTACACCTTC.

This chain links TRBV5-1 with TRBJ2-5; D is perhaps TRBD1 (5 bases). Germline lookup yields CDR1 SGHRS and CDR2 YFSETQ. V dropped 3 bases and J dropped 7 bases, with 13 bases sitting between them. CDR3 length: 13 residues. CDR3 in amino acids: CASSSDSLGTQYF. The CDR3 DNA reads as TGCGCCAGCAGCTCAGACAGTCTCGGGACCCAGTACTTC.

This clone was observed once. This chain uses TRBV7-8 with TRBJ1-1; D remains ambiguous. This CDR3 spans 13 amino acids. The germline V gene encodes CDR1 SGHVS and CDR2 FQNEAQ. Trimming cost V 4 bases and J 5 bases, with 11 bases left between them. DNA of the CDR3: TGTGCCAGCAGCTATAACACGGGAACTGAAGCTTTCTTT. Protein sequence: CASSYNTGTEAFF.

V usage is TRBV29-1 and J usage is TRBJ1-1, with D perhaps matching TRBD1 (6 bases). Germline CDR1 SQVTM, CDR2 ANQGSEA. V lost 8 bases to trimming and J lost 5 bases, with 15 bases between them. The length of the CDR3 is 12 residues. CDR3 sequence (DNA): TGCAGCCACTCCCACCAGGGGACTGAAGCTTTCTTT. Translation gives CSHSHQGTEAFF.

The chain is built from TRBV19 and TRBJ2-3, with 7 bases lining up with TRBD2. CDR3 length: 14 residues. Trimming took 3 bases from V and 8 from J; bases not matched to a gene: 8. The germline CDR1 and CDR2 sequences are LNHDA and SQIVND (reference sequence). The CDR3 region is CASSMGGSVGTQYF. For the CDR3, the DNA is TGTGCCAGTAGTATGGGCGGGAGTGTAGGTACGCAGTATTTT. The full variable domain, with the rest looked up from reference TRBV19 and TRBJ2-3, is DGGITQSPKYLFRKEGQNVTLSCEQNLNHDAMYWYRQDPGQGLRLIYYSQIVNDFQKGDIAEGYSVSREKKESFPLTVTSAQKNPTAFYLCASSMGGSVGTQYFGPGTRLTVL.

This chain connects TRBV11-2 to TRBJ1-1; TRBD1 aligns across 8 bases. The CDR3 spans 15 residues. J gave up 4 bases and V 4 bases, and 8 bases lay outside the gene matches. CDR1 is SGHAT, CDR2 FQNNGV, per germline. The CDR3 nucleotides are TGTGCCAGCAGCTCGTCGACAGGGGCCCGCACTGAAGCTTTCTTT. Its translation: CASSSSTGARTEAFF. The full variable domain, in which reference TRBV11-2 and TRBJ1-1 provide the parts outside the CDR3, is EAGVAQSPRYKIIEKRQSVAFWCNPISGHATLYWYQQILGQGPKLLIQFQNNGVVDDSQLPKDRFSAERLKGVDSTLKIQPAKLEDSAVYLCASSSSTGARTEAFFGQGTRLTVV.